This T cell receptor (beta chain) was identified during a study of shared clonotypes between healthy human individuals. The study's findings and limits: Among donors, sharing of clonotypes was expected to be affected by sequencing depth.

Participating donors were healthy, HIV-negative adults free of recent acute infections or vaccinations. Unsorted samples, those not sorted, used roughly 99 million PBMCs for genomic DNA. Only in-frame clones appear in the TCRdb table, and some are missing; sequencing was by immunoSEQ multiplex PCR. The sample has roughly 500,000 clones; approximately 85% are singletons. As for this clone: Its antigen is still unknown.

The CDR3 has 14 amino acids. Germline assignment: CDR1 SEHNR and CDR2 FQNEAQ (reference sequence). V was shortened by 2 bases and J by 9 bases, with 11 bases between the two germline ends. The source of this sequence is a woman aged 40 to 50 in good health. Some clones in this sample may be carry-over from other donors' samples. The sequenced sample consisted of PBMCs. The rearrangement joins TRBV7-9 to TRBJ1-6; no clear D. CDR3 DNA: TGTGCCAGCAGCTTACCCCGGAGCTCTTCACCCCTCCACTTT. Residues: CASSLPRSSSPLHF.